These 14 T cell receptor beta chains share one sample of origin, sequenced in a study of shared clonotypes between healthy human individuals (TCRdb year 2020). The library was built by means of the immunoSEQ multiplex PCR assay. As stored in TCRdb, this immuneACCESS dataset retains in-frame rearrangements with V and J assigned. A fraction of the clones does not appear; measured against another copy, unresolved V genes explain less than half of the discrepancy, and the remainder lacks a known reason. This sample gives about 2 million clones in total; 85% to 95% of them show up just once. 0.13% of the sample goes to the ten largest clones. The material sequenced was naive CD4+ T cells sorted from blood. The cell subset or site tag for this specimen amounts to: CD45RA+ positively selected. These receptors were collected from a man between 18 and 35 years old in good health.

The chain carries TRBV12-1 and TRBJ2-7. TRBV12-1 represents a pseudogene. CDR3 length equals 12 residues. DNA of the CDR3: TGTGCCAGCAGCTTTGATCTGATTGAGCAGTACTTC. The encoded protein is CASSFDLIEQYF.

The V call is TRBV5-1, the J call TRBJ1-4; 8 nucleotides agree with TRBD1. Trimming took 3 bases from V and 5 from J; bases not matched to a gene: 6. CDR3 length equals 15 residues. Germline-derived CDR1 and CDR2 are SGHRS and YFSETQ. CDR3 DNA: TGCGCCAGCAGCTCGACAGGGGATAGAAATGAAAAACTGTTTTTT. Translation: CASSSTGDRNEKLFF.

V and J are TRBV6-1 and TRBJ2-7; the D gene is possibly TRBD2 (6 bases). CDR3 size: 14 residues. Germline lookup yields CDR1 MNHNS and CDR2 SASEGT. V was shortened by 6 bases and J by 7 bases, with 19 bases between the two germline ends. The CDR3 protein is CASSITAGLGEQYF. In DNA form, the CDR3 reads TGTGCCAGCAGCATAACAGCGGGCCTTGGGGAGCAGTACTTC.

The chain links TRBV2 to TRBJ1-5, with 9 bases identical to TRBD1. The CDR3 contains 16 residues. The V gene's germline CDR1 is SNHLY and CDR2 FYNNEI. V trimming: 4 bases; J trimming: 4 bases; junction bases outside the gene matches: 8. The CDR3 DNA reads TGTGCCAGCAGTGGGAGGGAAGGGACAGGGAATCAGCCCCAGCATTTT. This gives the protein CASSGREGTGNQPQHF. Full variable domain (outside the CDR3, taken from reference TRBV2 and TRBJ1-5): EPEVTQTPSHQVTQMGQEVILRCVPISNHLYFYWYRQILGQKVEFLVSFYNNEISEKSEIFDDQFSVERPDGSNFTLKIRSTKLEDSAMYFCASSGREGTGNQPQHFGDGTRLSIL.

The gene calls are TRBV7-9 and TRBJ2-1, with 7 bases matching TRBD2. The germline V gene has CDR1 SEHNR and CDR2 FQNEAQ (reference sequence). The length of the CDR3 is 15 residues. The V gene end was trimmed by 5 bases and the J gene end by 8 bases; junction bases not matched to a gene: 12. This CDR3 is CASSPGQTSWHEQFF. CDR3 bases: TGTGCCAGCAGCCCCGGGCAGACTAGCTGGCATGAGCAGTTCTTC.

The J gene is TRBJ2-2, the V gene TRBV14, with D uncertain. V was trimmed by 2 bases and J by 4 bases, leaving 14 bases between them. The germline gives CDR1 SGHDN, CDR2 FVKESK. The CDR3 runs 16 residues. CDR3 DNA: TGTGCCAGCAGCCAACTAGGCCCGACGGGCACCGGGGAGCTGTTTTTT. Protein product: CASSQLGPTGTGELFF.

V and J are TRBV27 and TRBJ2-3; D gene ambiguous. The V end lost 5 bases, the J end lost 0 bases, and 6 bases lay between the germline ends. The CDR3 loop spans 13 amino acids. Germline V gene sequence: CDR1 MNHEY, CDR2 SMNVEV (reference sequence). Written as DNA, the CDR3 is TGTGCCAGCAGTCCTACTAGCACAGATACGCAGTATTTT. Amino acid sequence: CASSPTSTDTQYF.

J is TRBJ2-1 and V is TRBV5-1, with D unclear. The germline V and J ends were trimmed by 5 bases and 7 bases, with 16 bases remaining between them. The CDR3 runs to 14 residues. The V gene's germline CDR1 is SGHRS and CDR2 YFSETQ. The CDR3 sequence: CASSLNRVPNEQFF. For the CDR3, the DNA is TGCGCCAGCAGTTTAAACCGGGTGCCAAATGAGCAGTTCTTC.

The chain employs TRBV12-5 and TRBJ1-2, with D unclear. Germline values: CDR1 LGHNT, CDR2 FRNRAP. V was pared by 5 bases and J by 8 bases, with 9 bases between. The CDR3 sequence is 11 residues long. The CDR3 DNA reads as TGTGCTAGTGGTATTCCGGGCGGCTACACCTTC. Translation: CASGIPGGYTF.

The chain recombines TRBV30 with TRBJ1-1, with unresolved D. In germline, CDR1 is GTSNPN, CDR2 SVGIG (reference sequence). This CDR3 comprises 10 residues. V was shortened by 2 bases and J by 3 bases, with 1 base between the two germline ends. The DNA of the CDR3 is TGTGCCTGGAGTTACACTGAAGCTTTCTTT. Its protein product is CAWSYTEAFF.

V and J are TRBV4-2 and TRBJ1-5; no clear D gene. The CDR3 runs to 16 residues. CDR1 and CDR2 from the germline V gene are LGHNA and YNFKEQ. V was shortened by 0 bases and J by 6 bases, with 15 bases between the two germline ends. The CDR3 loop reads CASSQDRAGAPQPQHF. The CDR3 DNA is TGTGCCAGCAGCCAAGATCGGGCGGGAGCACCTCAGCCCCAGCATTTT.

The gene calls are TRBV5-1 and TRBJ2-2, with 7 bases fitting TRBD1. V was pared by 9 bases and J by 6 bases, with 14 bases of the junction left unmatched. Germline V lookup: CDR1 SGHRS, CDR2 YFSETQ. The CDR3 consists of 15 residues. The CDR3 region has the DNA TGCGCCACCAGGCCGGGACAGTTGAGCCCCGGGGAGCTGTTTTTT. This encodes CATRPGQLSPGELFF.

Notes on this clone: Other DNA sequences in the sample encode the same CDR3. This chain links TRBV10-3 with TRBJ2-7; D is unclear. CDR1 and CDR2 (germline): ENHRY, SYGVKD. The CDR3 covers 12 residues. Trimming removed 8 bases at V and 0 bases at J, with 8 bases between. In nucleotides, the CDR3 is TGTGCCATCTCTAGGGACTCCTACGAGCAGTACTTC. Protein: CAISRDSYEQYF.

V is TRBV7-2 and J is TRBJ1-5; 7 bases line up with TRBD1. Germline assignment: CDR1 SGHTA and CDR2 FQGNSA. CDR3 length: 18 residues. Unmatched junction bases numbered 15, after V lost 5 bases and J lost 2 bases. In nucleotides, the CDR3 is TGTGCCAGCAGCCCTATGGGACAGACCTTTGGGGGCAATCAGCCCCAGCATTTT. Residues: CASSPMGQTFGGNQPQHF.